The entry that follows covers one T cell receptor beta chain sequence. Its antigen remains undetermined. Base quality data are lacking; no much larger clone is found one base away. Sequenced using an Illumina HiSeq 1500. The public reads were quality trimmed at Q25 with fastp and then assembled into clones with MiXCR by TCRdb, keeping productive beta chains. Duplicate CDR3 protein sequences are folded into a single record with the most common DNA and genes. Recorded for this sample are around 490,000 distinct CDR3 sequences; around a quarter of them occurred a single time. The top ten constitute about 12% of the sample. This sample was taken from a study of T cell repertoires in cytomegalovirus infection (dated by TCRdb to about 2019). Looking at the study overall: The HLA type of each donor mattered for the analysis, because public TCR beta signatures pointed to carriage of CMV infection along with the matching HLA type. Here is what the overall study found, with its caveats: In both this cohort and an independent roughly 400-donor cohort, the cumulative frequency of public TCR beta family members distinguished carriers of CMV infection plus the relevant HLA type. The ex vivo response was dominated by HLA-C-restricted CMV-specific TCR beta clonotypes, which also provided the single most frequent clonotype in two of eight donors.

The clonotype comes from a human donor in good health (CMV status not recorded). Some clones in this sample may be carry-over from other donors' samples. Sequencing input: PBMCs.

CDR3 loop: CASSYGSGDANEQFF. The sequence in DNA is TGTGCCAGCAGTTACGGGTCAGGGGATGCCAATGAGCAGTTCTTC. The chain is assembled from TRBV28 and TRBJ2-1; perhaps TRBD1 is the D gene, with 6 bases matching. CDR1 MDHEN and CDR2 SYDVKM were looked up in the germline V gene. V lost 4 bases and J lost 6 bases; the stretch between them is 16 bases long. Reading from cysteine to phenylalanine, the CDR3 counts 15 amino acids. Of all the DNA, just the CDR3 is kept, 45 bases in frame from base 1.